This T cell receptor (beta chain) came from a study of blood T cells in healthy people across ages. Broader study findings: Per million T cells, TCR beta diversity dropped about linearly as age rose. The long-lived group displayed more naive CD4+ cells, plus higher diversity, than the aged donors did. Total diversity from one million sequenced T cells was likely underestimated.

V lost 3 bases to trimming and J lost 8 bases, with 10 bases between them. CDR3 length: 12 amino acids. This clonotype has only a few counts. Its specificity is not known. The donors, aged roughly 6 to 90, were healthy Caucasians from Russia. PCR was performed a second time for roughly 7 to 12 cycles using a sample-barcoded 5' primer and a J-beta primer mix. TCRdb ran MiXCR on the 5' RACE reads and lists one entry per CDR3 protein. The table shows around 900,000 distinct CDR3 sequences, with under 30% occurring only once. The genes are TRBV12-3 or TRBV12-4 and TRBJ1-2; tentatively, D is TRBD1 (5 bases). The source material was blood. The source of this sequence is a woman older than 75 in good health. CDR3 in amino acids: CASSFGGSGYTF. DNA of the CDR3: TGTGCCAGCAGTTTCGGGGGATCGGGCTACACCTTC.